Below, 5 T cell receptor beta chains from the same sample are listed, as sequenced in a study of metastatic and nonmetastatic thyroid tumors. Every patient underwent thyroid surgery untreated. TCRdb re-called the PCR reads through MiXCR. The sample has fewer than 25,000 clones, over 20% seen once. Source material: blood. These TCRs come from a male donor with papillary thyroid cancer or a benign thyroid nodule (not recorded which). Some clones in this sample may be carry-over from other donors' samples.

V usage is TRBV4-3 and J usage is TRBJ1-1; possibly TRBD1 for D (6 bases). Germline lookup yields CDR1 LGHNA and CDR2 YSLEER. V was cut by 3 bases and J by 1 base, with 12 bases left in between. This CDR3 is built from 15 residues. The CDR3 DNA follows: TGCGCCAGCAGCCACAAAATGACAGGGAACACTGAAGCTTTCTTT. This encodes CASSHKMTGNTEAFF.

This clone has at least ten counts. The chain carries TRBV6-5 and TRBJ2-1, with D unresolved. V was trimmed by 0 bases and J by 6 bases, leaving 12 bases between them. Germline CDR1 reads MNHEY; CDR2 reads SVGAGI. This CDR3 is 15 amino acids long. This chain's CDR3 is CASSYSLGRSNEQFF. For the CDR3, the DNA is TGTGCCAGCAGTTACTCCTTGGGCAGGTCCAATGAGCAGTTCTTC.

This clone was picked up one time. CDR3 loop: CASSAWDREARNTIYF. The DNA for the CDR3 is TGTGCCAGCAGCGCTTGGGACAGGGAAGCTCGAAACACCATATATTTT. V is TRBV9 and J is TRBJ1-3, with TRBD1 identical over 9 bases. CDR1 is SGDLS and CDR2 is YYNGEE in the germline V gene. The length of the CDR3 is 16 residues. J gave up 5 bases and V 3 bases, and 9 bases lay outside the gene matches. Full variable domain (outside the CDR3, taken from reference TRBV9 and TRBJ1-3): DSGVTQTPKHLITATGQRVTLRCSPRSGDLSVYWYQQSLDQGLQFLIQYYNGEERAKGNILERFSAQQFPDLHSELNLSSLELGDSALYFCASSAWDREARNTIYFGEGSWLTVV.

This clone was found many times. This chain uses TRBV30 with TRBJ1-2; the D gene is possibly TRBD1 (6 bases). The CDR3 runs to 13 residues. V was pared by 0 bases and J by 3 bases, with 8 bases between. CDR1 and CDR2 from the germline V gene are GTSNPN and SVGIG (reference sequence). The CDR3 loop reads CAWSVDRYYGYTF. The DNA for the CDR3 is TGTGCCTGGAGTGTTGACAGGTACTATGGCTACACCTTC.

There are many counts of this clone. V usage is TRBV6-2 or TRBV6-3 and J usage is TRBJ2-1; tentatively, D is TRBD1 (5 bases). The length of the CDR3 is 16 residues. V was clipped by 6 bases and J by 8 bases, with 23 bases between them. Germline CDR1 MNHEY, CDR2 SVGEGT. As DNA, the CDR3 is TGTGCCAGCAGCCCTTACCGACAGAAATCCTCCGATGAGCAGTTCTTC. Translating gives CASSPYRQKSSDEQFF.